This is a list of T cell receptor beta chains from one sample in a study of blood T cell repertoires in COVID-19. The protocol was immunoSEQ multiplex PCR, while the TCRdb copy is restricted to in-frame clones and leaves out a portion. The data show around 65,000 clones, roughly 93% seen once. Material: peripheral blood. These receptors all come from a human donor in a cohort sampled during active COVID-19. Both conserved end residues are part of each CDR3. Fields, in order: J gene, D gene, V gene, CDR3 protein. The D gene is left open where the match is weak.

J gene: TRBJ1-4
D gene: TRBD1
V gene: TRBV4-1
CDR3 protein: CASARQGGEKLFF

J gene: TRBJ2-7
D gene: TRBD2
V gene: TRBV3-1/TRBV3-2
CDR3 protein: CASSQELAGASPLSEQYF

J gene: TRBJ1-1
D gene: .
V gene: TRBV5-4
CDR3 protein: CASSSGVSRVTEAFF

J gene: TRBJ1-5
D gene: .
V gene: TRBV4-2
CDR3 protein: CASSQAGFDQPQHF

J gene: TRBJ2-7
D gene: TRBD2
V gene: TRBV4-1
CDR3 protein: CASSQPPKPGGNSYEQYF

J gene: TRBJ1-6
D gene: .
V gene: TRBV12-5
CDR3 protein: CASGLDTGNSPLHF

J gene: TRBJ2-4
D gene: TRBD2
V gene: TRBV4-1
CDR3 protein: CASSQGLARAVAKNIQYF

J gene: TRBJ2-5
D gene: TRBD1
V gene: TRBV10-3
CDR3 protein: CAISETGQGVIYGETQYF

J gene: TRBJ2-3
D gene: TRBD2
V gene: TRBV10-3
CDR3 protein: CAITRTLAGGRSDTQYF

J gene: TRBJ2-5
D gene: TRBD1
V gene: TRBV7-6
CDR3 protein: CASSPWTGPGRETQYF

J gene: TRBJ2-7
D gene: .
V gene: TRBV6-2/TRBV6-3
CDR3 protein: CASSRDYEQYF

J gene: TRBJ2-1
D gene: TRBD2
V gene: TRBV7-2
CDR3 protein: CASSRGLAGVGEQFF

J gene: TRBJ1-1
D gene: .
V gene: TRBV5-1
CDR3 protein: CASSFIGTLNTEAFF

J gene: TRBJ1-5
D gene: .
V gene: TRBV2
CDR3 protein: CASRSDTSDYIPQHF

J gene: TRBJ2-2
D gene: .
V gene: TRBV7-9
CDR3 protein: CASSFTPGPRGTGELFF

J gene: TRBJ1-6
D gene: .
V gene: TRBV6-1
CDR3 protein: CASSETERRQLFYANSPLHF

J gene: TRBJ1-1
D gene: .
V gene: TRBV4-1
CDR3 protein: CASSQEPTGLLNTEAFF

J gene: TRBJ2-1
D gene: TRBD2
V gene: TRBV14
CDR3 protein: CASSPRLAGGPEFF

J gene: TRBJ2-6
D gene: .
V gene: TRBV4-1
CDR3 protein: CASSQVVRNSGANVLTF

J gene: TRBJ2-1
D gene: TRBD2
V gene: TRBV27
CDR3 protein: CASSPLLGTISYNEQFF

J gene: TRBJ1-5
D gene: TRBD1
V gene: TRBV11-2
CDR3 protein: CASSLEPGQGGNQPQHF

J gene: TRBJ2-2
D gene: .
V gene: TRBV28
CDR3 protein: CASSFPSTLQAGELFF

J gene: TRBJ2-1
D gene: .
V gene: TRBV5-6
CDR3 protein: CASSLVSSYNEQFF

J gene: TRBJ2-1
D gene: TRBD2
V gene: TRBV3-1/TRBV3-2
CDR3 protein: CASSQDLTSGMGEQFF

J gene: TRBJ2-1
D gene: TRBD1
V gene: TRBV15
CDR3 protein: CATSRGPGTGDNEQFF

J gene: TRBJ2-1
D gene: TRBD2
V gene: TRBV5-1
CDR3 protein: CASTRQTSGGPNEQFF